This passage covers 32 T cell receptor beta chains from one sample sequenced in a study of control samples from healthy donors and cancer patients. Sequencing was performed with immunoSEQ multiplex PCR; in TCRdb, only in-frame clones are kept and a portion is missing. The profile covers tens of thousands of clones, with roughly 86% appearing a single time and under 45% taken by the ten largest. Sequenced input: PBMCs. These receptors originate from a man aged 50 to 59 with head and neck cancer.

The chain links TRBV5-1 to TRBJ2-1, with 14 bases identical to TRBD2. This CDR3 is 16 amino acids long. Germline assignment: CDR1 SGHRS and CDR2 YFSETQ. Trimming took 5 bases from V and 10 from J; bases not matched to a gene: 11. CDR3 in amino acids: CASSMTSGRAWGEQFF. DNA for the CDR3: TGCGCCAGCAGTATGACTAGCGGGAGGGCCTGGGGCGAGCAGTTCTTC.

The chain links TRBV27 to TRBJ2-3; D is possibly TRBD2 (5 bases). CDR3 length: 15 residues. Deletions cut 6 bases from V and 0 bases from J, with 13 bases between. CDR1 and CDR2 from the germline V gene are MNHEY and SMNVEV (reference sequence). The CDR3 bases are TGTGCCAGCAGACCCAGCGGTACTAGCACAGATACGCAGTATTTT. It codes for CASRPSGTSTDTQYF.

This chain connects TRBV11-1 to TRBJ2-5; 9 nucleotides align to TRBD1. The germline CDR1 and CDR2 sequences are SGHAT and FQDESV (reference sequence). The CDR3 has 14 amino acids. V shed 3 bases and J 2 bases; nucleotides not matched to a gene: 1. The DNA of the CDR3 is TGTGCCAGCAGCTTGACAGGGGGACAAGAGACCCAGTACTTC. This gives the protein CASSLTGGQETQYF.

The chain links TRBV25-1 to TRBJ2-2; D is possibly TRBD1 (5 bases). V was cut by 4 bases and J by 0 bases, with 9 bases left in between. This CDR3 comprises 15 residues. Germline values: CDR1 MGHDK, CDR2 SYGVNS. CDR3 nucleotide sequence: TGTGCCAGCAGTGGGACAAGATCGAACACCGGGGAGCTGTTTTTT. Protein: CASSGTRSNTGELFF.

CDR3 bases: TGTGCCAGCAGCTCGACAGGGGCCCTCTCCTACGAGCAGTACTTC. Protein sequence: CASSSTGALSYEQYF. This sequence joins TRBV5-8 and TRBJ2-7; 8 nucleotides match TRBD1. The V segment lost 3 bases and the J segment 0 bases; nucleotides outside the gene matches: 5. Germline-derived CDR1 and CDR2 are SGHTS and YDEGEE. The CDR3 consists of 15 residues.

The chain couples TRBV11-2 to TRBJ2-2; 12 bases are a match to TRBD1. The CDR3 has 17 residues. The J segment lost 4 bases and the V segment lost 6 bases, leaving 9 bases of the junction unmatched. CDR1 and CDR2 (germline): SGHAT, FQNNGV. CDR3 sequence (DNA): TGTGCCAGCAGTGCCGGGACAGGGGGCGTGGGCACCGGGGAGCTGTTTTTT. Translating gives CASSAGTGGVGTGELFF. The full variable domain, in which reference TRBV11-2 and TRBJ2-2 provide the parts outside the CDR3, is EAGVAQSPRYKIIEKRQSVAFWCNPISGHATLYWYQQILGQGPKLLIQFQNNGVVDDSQLPKDRFSAERLKGVDSTLKIQPAKLEDSAVYLCASSAGTGGVGTGELFFGEGSRLTVL.

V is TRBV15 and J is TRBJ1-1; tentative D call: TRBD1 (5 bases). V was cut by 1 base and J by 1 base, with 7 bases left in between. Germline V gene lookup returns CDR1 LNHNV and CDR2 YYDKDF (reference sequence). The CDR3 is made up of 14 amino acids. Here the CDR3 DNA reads TGTGCCACCAGCAGAGGACAGAGGAACACTGAAGCTTTCTTT. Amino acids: CATSRGQRNTEAFF.

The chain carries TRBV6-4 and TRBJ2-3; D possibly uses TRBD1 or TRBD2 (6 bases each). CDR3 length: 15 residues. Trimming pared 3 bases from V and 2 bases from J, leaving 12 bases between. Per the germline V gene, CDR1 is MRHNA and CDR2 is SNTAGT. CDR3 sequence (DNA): TGTGCCAGCAGTGAAAGGGGGGAACCCACAGATACGCAGTATTTT. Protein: CASSERGEPTDTQYF.

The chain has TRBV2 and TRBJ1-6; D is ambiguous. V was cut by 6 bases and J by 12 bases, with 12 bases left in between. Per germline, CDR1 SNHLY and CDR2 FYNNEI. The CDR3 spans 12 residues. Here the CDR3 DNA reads TGTGCCAGCAGCGCCTCGCCGGGACCCCTCCACTTT. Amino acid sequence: CASSASPGPLHF.

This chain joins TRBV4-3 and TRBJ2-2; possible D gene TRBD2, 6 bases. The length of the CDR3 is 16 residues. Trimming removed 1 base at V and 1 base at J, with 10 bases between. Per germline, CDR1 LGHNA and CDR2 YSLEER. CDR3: CASSQGGTLNTGELFF. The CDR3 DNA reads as TGCGCCAGCAGCCAAGGCGGGACCTTGAACACCGGGGAGCTGTTTTTT.

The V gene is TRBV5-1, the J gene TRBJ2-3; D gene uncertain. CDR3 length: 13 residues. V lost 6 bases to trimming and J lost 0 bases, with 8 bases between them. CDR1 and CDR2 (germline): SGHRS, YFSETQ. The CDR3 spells CASKTPSTDTQYF. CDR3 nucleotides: TGCGCCAGCAAGACTCCTAGCACAGATACGCAGTATTTT.

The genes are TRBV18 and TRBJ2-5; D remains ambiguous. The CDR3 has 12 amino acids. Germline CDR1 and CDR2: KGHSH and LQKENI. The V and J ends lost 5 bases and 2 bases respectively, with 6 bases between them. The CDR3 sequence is CASSDSQETQYF. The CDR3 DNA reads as TGTGCCAGCTCAGACTCACAAGAGACCCAGTACTTC. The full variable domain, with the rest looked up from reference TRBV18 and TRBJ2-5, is NAGVMQNPRHLVRRRGQEARLRCSPMKGHSHVYWYRQLPEEGLKFMVYLQKENIIDESGMPKERFSAEFPKEGPSILRIQQVVRGDSAAYFCASSDSQETQYFGPGTRLLVL.

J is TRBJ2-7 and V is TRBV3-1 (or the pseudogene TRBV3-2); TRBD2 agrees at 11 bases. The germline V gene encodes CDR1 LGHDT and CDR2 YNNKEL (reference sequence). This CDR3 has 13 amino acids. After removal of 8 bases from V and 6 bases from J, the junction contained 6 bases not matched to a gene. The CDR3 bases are TGTGCCAGCGGGGTAGCGGGAGGGCTCGAGCAGTACTTC. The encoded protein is CASGVAGGLEQYF.

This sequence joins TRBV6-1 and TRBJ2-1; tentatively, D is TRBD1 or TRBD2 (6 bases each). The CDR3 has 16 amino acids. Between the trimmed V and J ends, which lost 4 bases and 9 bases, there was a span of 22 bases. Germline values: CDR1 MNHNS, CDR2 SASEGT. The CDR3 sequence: CASSGPTAGGGGEQFF. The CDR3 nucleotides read TGTGCCAGCAGTGGTCCCACGGCGGGCGGAGGGGGTGAGCAGTTCTTC.

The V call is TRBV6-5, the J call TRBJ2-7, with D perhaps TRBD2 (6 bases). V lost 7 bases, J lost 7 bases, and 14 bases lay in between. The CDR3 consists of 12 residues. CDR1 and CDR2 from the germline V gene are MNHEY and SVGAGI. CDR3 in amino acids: CASKSGRGEQYF. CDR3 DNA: TGTGCCAGCAAGTCAGGCCGGGGGGAGCAGTACTTC.

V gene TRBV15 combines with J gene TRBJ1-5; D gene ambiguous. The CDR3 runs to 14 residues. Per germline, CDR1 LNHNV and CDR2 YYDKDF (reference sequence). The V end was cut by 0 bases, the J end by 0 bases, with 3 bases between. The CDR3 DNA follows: TGTGCCACCAGCAGAGAGTATAGCAATCAGCCCCAGCATTTT. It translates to CATSREYSNQPQHF.

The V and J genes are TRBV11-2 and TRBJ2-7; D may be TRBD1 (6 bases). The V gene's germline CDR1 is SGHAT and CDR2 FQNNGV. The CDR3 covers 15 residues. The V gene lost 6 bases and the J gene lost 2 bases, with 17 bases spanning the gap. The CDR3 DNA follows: TGTGCCAGCAGAGCCACAGGACAGAAAACCTACGAGCAGTACTTC. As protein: CASRATGQKTYEQYF.

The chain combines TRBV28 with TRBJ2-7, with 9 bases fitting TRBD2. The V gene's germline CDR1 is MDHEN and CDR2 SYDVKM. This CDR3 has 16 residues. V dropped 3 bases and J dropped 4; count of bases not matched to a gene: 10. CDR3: CASSFSLAGLTYEQYF. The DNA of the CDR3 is TGTGCCAGCAGTTTTTCCCTAGCGGGGTTGACTTACGAGCAGTACTTC.

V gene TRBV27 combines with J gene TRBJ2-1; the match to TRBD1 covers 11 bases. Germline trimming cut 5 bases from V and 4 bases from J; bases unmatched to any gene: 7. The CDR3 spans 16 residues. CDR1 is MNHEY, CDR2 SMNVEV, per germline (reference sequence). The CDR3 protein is CASSEYGTGGYNEQFF. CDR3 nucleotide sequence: TGTGCCAGCAGTGAATACGGGACAGGGGGTTACAATGAGCAGTTCTTC.

CDR3 loop: CASSLYRPGQYNEQFF. As DNA, the CDR3 is TGTGCCAGCAGCTTATACCGACCGGGACAGTACAATGAGCAGTTCTTC. The chain combines TRBV7-6 with TRBJ2-1; 7 bases are shared with TRBD1. J gave up 4 bases and V 2 bases, and 8 bases lay outside the gene matches. The CDR3 spans 16 residues. Germline V gives CDR1 SGHVS, CDR2 FNYEAQ.

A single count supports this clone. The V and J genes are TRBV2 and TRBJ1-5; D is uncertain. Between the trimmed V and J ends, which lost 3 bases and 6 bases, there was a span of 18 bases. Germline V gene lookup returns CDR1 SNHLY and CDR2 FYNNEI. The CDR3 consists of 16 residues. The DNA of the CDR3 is TGTGCCAGCAGTGAGTCATTTTGGGGTAGGAGTCAGCCCCAGCATTTT. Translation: CASSESFWGRSQPQHF.

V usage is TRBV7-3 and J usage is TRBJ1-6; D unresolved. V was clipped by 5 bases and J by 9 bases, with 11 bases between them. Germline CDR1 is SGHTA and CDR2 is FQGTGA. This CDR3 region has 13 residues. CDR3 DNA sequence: TGTGCCAGCAGCGCCGCGATGAGTTCACCCCTCCACTTT. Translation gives CASSAAMSSPLHF.

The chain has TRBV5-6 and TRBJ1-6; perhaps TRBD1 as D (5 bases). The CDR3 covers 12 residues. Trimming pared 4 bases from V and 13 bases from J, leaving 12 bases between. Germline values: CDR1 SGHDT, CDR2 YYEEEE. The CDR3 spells CASSRLEGPLHF. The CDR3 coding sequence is TGTGCCAGCAGCCGCCTGGAGGGGCCCCTCCACTTT.

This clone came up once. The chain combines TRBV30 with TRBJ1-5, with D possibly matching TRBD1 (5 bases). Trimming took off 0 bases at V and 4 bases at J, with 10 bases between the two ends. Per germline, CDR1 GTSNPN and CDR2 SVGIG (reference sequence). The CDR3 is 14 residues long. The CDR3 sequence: CAWSVRRTNQPQHF. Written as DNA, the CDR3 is TGTGCCTGGAGTGTACGCAGGACAAATCAGCCCCAGCATTTT.

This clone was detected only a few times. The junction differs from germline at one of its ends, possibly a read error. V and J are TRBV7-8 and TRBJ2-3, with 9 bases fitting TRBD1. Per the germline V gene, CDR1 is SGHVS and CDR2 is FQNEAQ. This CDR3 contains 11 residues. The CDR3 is CASSLGQGTFF. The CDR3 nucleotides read TGTGCCAGCAGTCTGGGACAGGGTACATTTTTT.

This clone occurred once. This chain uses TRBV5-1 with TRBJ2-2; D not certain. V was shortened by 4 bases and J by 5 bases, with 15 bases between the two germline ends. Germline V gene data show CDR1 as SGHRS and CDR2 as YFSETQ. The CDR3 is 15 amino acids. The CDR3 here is CASSPTLGATGELFF. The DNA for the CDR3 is TGCGCCAGCAGCCCTACTTTAGGTGCTACCGGGGAGCTGTTTTTT.

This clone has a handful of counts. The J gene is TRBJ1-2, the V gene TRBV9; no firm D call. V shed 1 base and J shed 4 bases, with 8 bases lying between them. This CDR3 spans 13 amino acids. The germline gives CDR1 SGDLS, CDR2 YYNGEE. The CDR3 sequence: CASSVRESYGYTF. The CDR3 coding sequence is TGTGCCAGCAGCGTACGGGAAAGCTATGGCTACACCTTC.

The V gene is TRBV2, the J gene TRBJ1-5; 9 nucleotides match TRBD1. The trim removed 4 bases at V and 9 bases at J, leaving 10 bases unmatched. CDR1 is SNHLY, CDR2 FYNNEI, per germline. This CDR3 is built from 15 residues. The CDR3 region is CASSADVATGGPQHF. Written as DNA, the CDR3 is TGTGCCAGCAGTGCCGACGTGGCGACAGGGGGGCCCCAGCATTTT.

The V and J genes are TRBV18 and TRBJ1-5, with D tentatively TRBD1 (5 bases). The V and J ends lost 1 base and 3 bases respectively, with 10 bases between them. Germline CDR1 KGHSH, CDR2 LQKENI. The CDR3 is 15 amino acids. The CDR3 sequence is CASSPRGGNNQPQHF. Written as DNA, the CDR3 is TGTGCCAGCTCACCACGGGGCGGGAACAATCAGCCCCAGCATTTT.

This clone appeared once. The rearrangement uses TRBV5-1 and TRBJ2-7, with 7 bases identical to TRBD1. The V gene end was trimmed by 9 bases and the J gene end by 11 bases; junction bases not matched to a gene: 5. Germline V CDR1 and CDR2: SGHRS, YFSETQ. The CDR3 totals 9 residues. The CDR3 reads CATTGAEYF. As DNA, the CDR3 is TGCGCCACAACAGGGGCCGAGTACTTC. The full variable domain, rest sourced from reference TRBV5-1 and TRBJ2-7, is KAGVTQTPRYLIKTRGQQVTLSCSPISGHRSVSWYQQTPGQGLQFLFEYFSETQRNKGNFPGRFSGRQFSNSRSEMNVSTLELGDSALYLCATTGAEYFGPGTRLTVT.

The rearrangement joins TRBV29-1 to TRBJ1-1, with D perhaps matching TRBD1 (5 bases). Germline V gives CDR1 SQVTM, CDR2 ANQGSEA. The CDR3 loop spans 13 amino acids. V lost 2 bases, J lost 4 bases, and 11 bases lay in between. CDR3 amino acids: CSVERGLGTEAFF. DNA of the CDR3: TGCAGCGTTGAACGGGGGTTGGGCACTGAAGCTTTCTTT.

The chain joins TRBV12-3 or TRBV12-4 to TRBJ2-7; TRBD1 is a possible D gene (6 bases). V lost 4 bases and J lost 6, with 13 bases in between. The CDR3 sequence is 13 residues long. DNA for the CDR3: TGTGCCAGCAGTTGGAAACAGGGTCTCGAGCAGTACTTC. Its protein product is CASSWKQGLEQYF.